Listed here are 11 T cell receptor beta chains from one sample, sequenced in a study of cytomegalovirus exposure and HLA in healthy donors. PCR was performed using 60 Vbeta and 13 Jbeta primers. Generated by immunoSEQ multiplex PCR, the TCRdb table keeps only in-frame clones and is missing some. The sample shows 200,000 to 250,000 clones, just over 75% of them seen only once. Sequenced: PBMCs. The source of these receptors is a man between 18 and 35 years old in good health and CMV-seronegative.

The chain couples TRBV7-3 to TRBJ2-1; 8 bases align to TRBD2. J lost 7 bases, V lost 5 bases, and 10 bases had no gene match. Per the germline V gene, CDR1 is SGHTA and CDR2 is FQGTGA. This CDR3 contains 15 residues. DNA for the CDR3: TGTGCCAGCAGCGCCGGGACTAGATTGGGGAATGAGCAGTTCTTC. It encodes CASSAGTRLGNEQFF.

The chain couples TRBV11-2 to TRBJ2-7, with D possibly being TRBD2 (6 bases). Germline CDR1 SGHAT, CDR2 FQNNGV. The CDR3 length is 16 residues. Trimming shortened V by 1 base and J by 2 bases, and 15 bases separated the two germline ends. The CDR3 spells CASSLVGGDGTYEQYF. The CDR3 coding sequence is TGTGCCAGCAGCTTAGTTGGAGGGGACGGCACCTACGAGCAGTACTTC. Filled out from reference TRBV11-2 and TRBJ2-7, the complete variable domain reads EAGVAQSPRYKIIEKRQSVAFWCNPISGHATLYWYQQILGQGPKLLIQFQNNGVVDDSQLPKDRFSAERLKGVDSTLKIQPAKLEDSAVYLCASSLVGGDGTYEQYFGPGTRLTVT.

The chain has TRBV4-2 and TRBJ2-5; 10 nucleotides agree with TRBD2. This CDR3 has 16 residues. Trimming took 4 bases from V and 4 from J; bases not matched to a gene: 9. CDR1 and CDR2 (germline): LGHNA, YNFKEQ. The CDR3 DNA follows: TGTGCCAGCAGCCGGGGAGCGGGAGGGCCCTCAGAGACCCAGTACTTC. Translation: CASSRGAGGPSETQYF.

The CDR3 spells CASSRQPRETQYF. CDR3 nucleotide sequence: TGTGCCAGCAGTAGACAGCCTCGGGAGACCCAGTACTTC. The V and J genes are TRBV6-5 and TRBJ2-5; maybe TRBD1 (5 bases). The CDR3 contains 13 residues. V lost 5 bases, J lost 5 bases, and 12 bases lay in between. The germline gives CDR1 MNHEY, CDR2 SVGAGI.

The chain links TRBV6-1 to TRBJ1-1; no firm D call. V gave up 2 bases and J gave up 0 bases, with 10 bases separating them. Germline CDR1 MNHNS, CDR2 SASEGT. The CDR3 has 15 amino acids. CDR3 region: CASSELPVLNTEAFF. In nucleotides, the CDR3 is TGTGCCAGCAGTGAACTGCCGGTTTTGAACACTGAAGCTTTCTTT.

This chain links TRBV7-2 with TRBJ2-5; D is unresolved. The J call may be in error: the DNA end matches TRBJ2-7 better. The CDR3 totals 15 residues. Per the germline V gene, CDR1 is SGHTA and CDR2 is FQGNSA. Here the CDR3 reads CASSPRSLATYEQYF. CDR3 coding DNA: TGTGCCAGCAGCCCTAGATCGCTTGCGACCTACGAGCAGTACTTC.

The J gene is TRBJ2-2, the V gene TRBV2; tentatively, D is TRBD1 (6 bases). From germline, CDR1 is SNHLY and CDR2 FYNNEI. The CDR3 totals 16 residues. V shed 4 bases and J shed 1 base, with 13 bases lying between them. CDR3 DNA sequence: TGTGCCAGCAGTGCACTCGGGACACAGAACACCGGGGAGCTGTTTTTT. Translation: CASSALGTQNTGELFF.

V is TRBV11-2 and J is TRBJ2-7; D is unresolved. V shed 3 bases and J shed 6 bases, with 9 bases lying between them. CDR1 and CDR2 from the germline V gene are SGHAT and FQNNGV. The CDR3 totals 12 residues. The CDR3 DNA follows: TGTGCCAGCAGCTTCTCAGGCTTCGAGCAGTACTTC. Protein sequence: CASSFSGFEQYF.

The chain joins TRBV19 to TRBJ1-5; no firm D call. CDR3 length: 13 amino acids. V lost 5 bases to trimming and J lost 5 bases, with 10 bases between them. CDR1 and CDR2 (germline): LNHDA, SQIVND (reference sequence). The CDR3 DNA sequence: TGTGCCAGTAGTTTTACTAGGGATCAGCCCCAGCATTTT. Translation gives CASSFTRDQPQHF.

In its sample, this clone was seen once. The chain is built from TRBV6-1 and TRBJ2-7; 9 bases align to TRBD1. J was trimmed by 3 bases and V by 6 bases; bases with no gene match: 9. Germline assignment: CDR1 MNHNS and CDR2 SASEGT. This CDR3 is 15 amino acids long. The chain's CDR3 is CASRGRPGQGYEQYF. CDR3 coding DNA: TGTGCCAGCAGGGGGAGACCGGGACAGGGCTACGAGCAGTACTTC.

As for this clone: This specimen includes other DNA sequences encoding the same CDR3. This chain's CDR3 is CASSPGQANEKLFF. The CDR3 bases are TGTGCCAGCTCACCAGGGCAAGCTAATGAAAAACTGTTTTTT. V gene TRBV18 combines with J gene TRBJ1-4, with D uncertain. The CDR3 totals 14 residues. V dropped 2 bases and J dropped 3 bases, with 7 bases sitting between them. The germline V gene has CDR1 KGHSH and CDR2 LQKENI.